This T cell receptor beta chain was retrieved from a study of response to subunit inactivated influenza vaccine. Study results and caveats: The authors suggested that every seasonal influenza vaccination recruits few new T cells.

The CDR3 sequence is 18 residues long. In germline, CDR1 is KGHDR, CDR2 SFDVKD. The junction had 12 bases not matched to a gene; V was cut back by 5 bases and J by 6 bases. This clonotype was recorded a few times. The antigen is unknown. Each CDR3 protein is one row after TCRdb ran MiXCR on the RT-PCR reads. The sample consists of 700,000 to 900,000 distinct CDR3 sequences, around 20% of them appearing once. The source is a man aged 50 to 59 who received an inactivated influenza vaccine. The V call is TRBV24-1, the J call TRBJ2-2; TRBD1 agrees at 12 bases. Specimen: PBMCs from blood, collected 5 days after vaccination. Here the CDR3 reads CATSAGQGASFLPGELFF. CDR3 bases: TGTGCCACCAGTGCGGGACAGGGGGCGAGTTTTTTGCCCGGGGAGCTGTTTTTT.